The 11 T cell receptor beta chains listed next were all sequenced from one sample in a study of PD-1 blockade in classical Hodgkin lymphoma. Some clones are missing from TCRdb's copy, which holds only in-frame ones; the method was immunoSEQ multiplex PCR. The sample carries around 26,000 clones, about 70% recorded once. Every patient had relapsed following autologous stem cell transplantation, and cohorts differed in brentuximab vedotin exposure. Sequencing was performed on peripheral blood mononuclear cells (PBMCs), taken at baseline. The receptors come from a human donor with classical Hodgkin lymphoma.

This clone was found a few times. The chain uses TRBV7-3 and TRBJ2-3; a possible D gene is TRBD2 (6 bases). The CDR3 is made up of 16 amino acids. Per germline, CDR1 SGHTA and CDR2 FQGTGA. V dropped 5 bases and J dropped 2 bases, with 17 bases sitting between them. The CDR3 protein is CASSPVGSGDTDTQYF. Here the CDR3 DNA reads TGTGCCAGCAGCCCCGTTGGTAGCGGAGACACAGATACGCAGTATTTT. Variable domain in full (rest from reference TRBV7-3 and TRBJ2-3): GAGVSQTPSNKVTEKGKYVELRCDPISGHTALYWYRQSLGQGPEFLIYFQGTGAADDSGLPNDRFFAVRPEGSVSTLKIQRTERGDSAVYLCASSPVGSGDTDTQYFGPGTRLTVL.

This clone came up a few times. The chain employs TRBV2 and TRBJ2-7; 7 bases agree with TRBD1. V was pared by 1 base and J by 0 bases, with 3 bases of the junction left unmatched. Looked up from germline, CDR1 is SNHLY and CDR2 is FYNNEI. The CDR3 extends over 15 amino acids. The CDR3 reads CASSEVGTDSYEQYF. Written as DNA, the CDR3 is TGTGCCAGCAGTGAAGTTGGGACAGACTCCTACGAGCAGTACTTC.

This chain connects TRBV27 to TRBJ2-1, with D possibly being TRBD1 (6 bases). The CDR3 runs to 15 residues. The germline V gene has CDR1 MNHEY and CDR2 SMNVEV (reference sequence). V lost 2 bases and J lost 4, with 12 bases in between. The CDR3 region has the DNA TGTGCCAGCAGTTTAGGTACAGGGATATACAATGAGCAGTTCTTC. Protein sequence: CASSLGTGIYNEQFF.

CDR3 sequence reads: CASSYLGGADEAFF. The CDR3 DNA follows: TGTGCCAGCAGTTACCTCGGGGGGGCAGATGAAGCTTTCTTT. The rearrangement joins TRBV6-5 to TRBJ1-1; tentative D call: TRBD1 (6 bases). This CDR3 has 14 amino acids. The V gene lost 2 bases and the J gene lost 7 bases, with 14 bases spanning the gap. The germline V gene has CDR1 MNHEY and CDR2 SVGAGI.

The chain has TRBV5-5 and TRBJ2-7; D perhaps matches TRBD2 (6 bases). The germline V gene has CDR1 SGHKS and CDR2 YYEKEE (reference sequence). V was shortened by 4 bases and J by 0 bases, with 17 bases between the two germline ends. This CDR3 comprises 16 residues. The CDR3 sequence: CASSGAPGTGSYEQYF. The CDR3 region has the DNA TGTGCCAGCAGCGGCGCTCCCGGGACTGGCTCCTACGAGCAGTACTTC.

This CDR3 is CASSVGLDNTDTQYF. The CDR3 DNA follows: TGTGCCAGCAGCGTCGGGCTAGATAACACAGATACGCAGTATTTT. V gene TRBV9 combines with J gene TRBJ2-3; D remains unclear. V lost 2 bases and J lost 2, with 12 bases in between. Germline CDR1 SGDLS, CDR2 YYNGEE. The CDR3 extends over 15 amino acids. Using reference TRBV9 and TRBJ2-3 for the parts outside the CDR3, the full variable domain is DSGVTQTPKHLITATGQRVTLRCSPRSGDLSVYWYQQSLDQGLQFLIQYYNGEERAKGNILERFSAQQFPDLHSELNLSSLELGDSALYFCASSVGLDNTDTQYFGPGTRLTVL.

This clone was counted once. V gene TRBV6-5 combines with J gene TRBJ2-5; either TRBD1 or TRBD2 may supply D (5 bases each). The DNA end lines up better with TRBJ2-7; the J call may be wrong. CDR1 MNHEY and CDR2 SVGAGI come from the germline V gene. CDR3 length equals 15 residues. The CDR3 DNA reads TGTGCCAGCAGTTACTCATGGGACGGTACCTACGAGCAGTACTTC. Amino acids: CASSYSWDGTYEQYF.

This chain connects TRBV5-5 to TRBJ1-1; D may be TRBD1 (5 bases). CDR3 length equals 19 residues. The germline V gene has CDR1 SGHKS and CDR2 YYEKEE (reference sequence). V was trimmed by 1 base and J by 0 bases, leaving 22 bases between them. The CDR3 bases are TGTGCCAGCAGCTTGTTCTCTCGTAGGGCAGGGAGCATGAACACTGAAGCTTTCTTT. It yields the protein CASSLFSRRAGSMNTEAFF.

The rearrangement links TRBV11-2 to TRBJ1-5; D is uncertain. Germline CDR1 and CDR2: SGHAT and FQNNGV. CDR3 length: 15 amino acids. V was cut by 5 bases and J by 0 bases, with 11 bases left in between. CDR3 residues: CASSRFGGSNQPQHF. CDR3 in DNA: TGTGCCAGCAGCCGATTCGGTGGTAGCAATCAGCCCCAGCATTTT.

The chain uses TRBV5-4 and TRBJ2-7, with 7 bases fitting TRBD1. The CDR3 loop spans 16 amino acids. With V trimmed by 4 bases and J by 7 bases, 17 bases remained unmatched. From germline, CDR1 is SGHNT and CDR2 YYREEE (reference sequence). CDR3 in DNA: TGTGCCAGCAGCCTCCTGGGTTGGGACAGCATTCAAGAGCAGTACTTC. It yields the protein CASSLLGWDSIQEQYF.

The chain has TRBV7-8 and TRBJ2-7; 7 bases are a match to TRBD2. The CDR3 is made up of 15 amino acids. Germline V lookup: CDR1 SGHVS, CDR2 FQNEAQ. The V segment lost 5 bases and the J segment 2 bases; nucleotides outside the gene matches: 9. CDR3 region: CASSALSGATYEQYF. In DNA form, the CDR3 reads TGTGCCAGCAGCGCCTTAAGCGGGGCTACCTACGAGCAGTACTTC.